One sample yielded the 14 T cell receptor beta chains listed below, sequenced in a study of spatial heterogeneity in lung cancer. Time point reported: blood at routine non-recurrence follow-up after resection. Unsorted tumor, nontumor lung tissue or cryopreserved PBMC supplied the whole RNA. In TCRdb, the 5' RACE reads were re-called with MiXCR into one record per CDR3 protein. Among under 150,000 distinct CDR3 sequences, 12% were seen once, and the ten largest hold 16%. Source: PBMCs, taken at follow-up. These receptors came from a male donor with early-stage non-small cell lung cancer.

The rearrangement joins TRBV9 to TRBJ2-1, with a tentative D call TRBD2 (7 bases). Per germline, CDR1 SGDLS and CDR2 YYNGEE. The V and J ends lost 5 bases and 3 bases respectively, with 18 bases between them. The CDR3 sequence is 16 residues long. CDR3: CASSPARGASYNEQFF. CDR3 coding DNA: TGTGCCAGCAGTCCCGCCCGGGGGGCTAGCTACAATGAGCAGTTCTTC.

In this sample, this clonotype turned up many times. The chain carries TRBV5-1 and TRBJ2-7, with TRBD1 matching over 7 bases. Per germline, CDR1 SGHRS and CDR2 YFSETQ. The CDR3 is 13 amino acids. V shed 5 bases, J shed 2 bases, and the junction held 4 bases outside the gene matches. CDR3 sequence (DNA): TGCGCCAGCAGGGTAGGGGGCACCTACGAGCAGTACTTC. This gives the protein CASRVGGTYEQYF.

The gene calls are TRBV6-6 and TRBJ2-7, with D possibly TRBD1 on 5 matching bases. The CDR3 is 14 residues long. V shed 2 bases and J shed 0 bases, with 8 bases lying between them. The germline gives CDR1 MNHNY, CDR2 SVGAGI (reference sequence). The CDR3 nucleotides are TGTGCCAGCAGTTACCCGACAGACTCCTACGAGCAGTACTTC. It codes for CASSYPTDSYEQYF.

This clonotype has just a few counts. The chain links TRBV18 to TRBJ2-7, with 7 bases aligning to TRBD2. This CDR3 has 14 amino acids. The V gene end was trimmed by 2 bases and the J gene end by 4 bases; junction bases not matched to a gene: 5. Germline V gives CDR1 KGHSH, CDR2 LQKENI. The CDR3 region has the DNA TGTGCCAGCTCACCAGGGCGGGGGAGTTACGAGCAGTACTTC. Translating gives CASSPGRGSYEQYF.

With regard to this clonotype: This may be a read error, as it is one base from a much larger clone. The V and J genes are TRBV24-1 and TRBJ2-1; D is uncertain. The CDR3 covers 11 residues. CDR1 is KGHDR, CDR2 SFDVKD, per germline. Deletions cut 9 bases from V and 4 bases from J, with 6 bases between. CDR3 residues: CATDRYNEQFF. CDR3 DNA: TGTGCCACCGATCGGTACAATGAGCAGTTCTTC.

This clonotype turned up a few times. The chain uses TRBV20-1 and TRBJ2-3; TRBD2 aligns across 9 bases. CDR1 is DFQATT and CDR2 is SNEGSKA in the germline V gene (reference sequence). This CDR3 region has 17 residues. V trimming: 6 bases; J trimming: 0 bases; junction bases outside the gene matches: 13. CDR3 sequence: CSASSGGPATSTDTQYF. CDR3 DNA sequence: TGCAGTGCAAGCAGCGGGGGGCCAGCTACTAGCACAGATACGCAGTATTTT.

This clonotype was counted many times. The genes are TRBV5-1 and TRBJ2-3, with 9 bases matching TRBD2. The ends lost 0 bases at V and 2 bases at J; junction bases unmatched: 4. The CDR3 runs 16 residues. Germline V gene data show CDR1 as SGHRS and CDR2 as YFSETQ. CDR3 region: CASSLVLAGNTDTQYF. Written as DNA, the CDR3 is TGCGCCAGCAGCTTGGTTCTAGCGGGGAACACAGATACGCAGTATTTT.

The rearrangement uses TRBV15 and TRBJ2-7; D ambiguous. Per the germline V gene, CDR1 is LNHNV and CDR2 is YYDKDF (reference sequence). The CDR3 covers 13 residues. Trimming cost V 1 base and J 3 bases, with 7 bases left between them. The CDR3 DNA is TGTGCCACCAGCAGAGTGTTTAACTACGAGCAGTACTTC. Residues: CATSRVFNYEQYF.

This clonotype was observed at least ten times. The rearrangement uses TRBV7-2 and TRBJ1-1, with a weak D call TRBD1 (6 bases). The CDR3 sequence is 14 residues long. Germline V lookup: CDR1 SGHTA, CDR2 FQGNSA. Between the trimmed V and J ends, which lost 5 bases and 6 bases, there was a span of 16 bases. CDR3 protein: CASSRQGRIAEAFF. The DNA of the CDR3 is TGTGCCAGCAGCAGGCAGGGGAGGATCGCTGAAGCTTTCTTT.

This clonotype was seen ten or more times. The chain couples TRBV4-1 to TRBJ1-1; possible D gene TRBD1, 5 bases. The CDR3 runs 15 residues. The ends were cut back, 4 bases at V and 4 bases at J, with 16 bases in the middle. Germline V CDR1 and CDR2: MGHRA, YSYEKL. The CDR3 DNA follows: TGCGCCAGCAGCCCCCTCTTGGGGCTGAGCACTGAAGCTTTCTTT. Its protein product is CASSPLLGLSTEAFF.

The genes are TRBV15 and TRBJ2-6; unclear D gene. Germline V lookup: CDR1 LNHNV, CDR2 YYDKDF (reference sequence). V was trimmed by 4 bases and J by 4 bases, leaving 11 bases between them. The CDR3 consists of 15 residues. DNA of the CDR3: TGTGCCACCAGCAAGGTGGGCGACGGGGCCAACGTCCTGACTTTC. Its protein product is CATSKVGDGANVLTF.

This clonotype was found a few times. The rearrangement joins TRBV19 to TRBJ2-3; D remains unclear. With 5 bases removed from V and 7 bases from J, the gap between germline ends came to 13 bases. This CDR3 has 13 residues. Germline loops: CDR1 LNHDA, CDR2 SQIVND (reference sequence). The CDR3 loop is CASSVLKRYTQYF. Here the CDR3 DNA reads TGTGCCAGTAGTGTCCTCAAGCGATATACGCAGTATTTT.

This clonotype was seen many times. J is TRBJ1-1 and V is TRBV12-3 or TRBV12-4, with a weak D call TRBD1 (5 bases). Trimming removed 3 bases from V and 0 bases from J, with 14 bases in between. The CDR3 spans 16 residues. CDR3 loop: CASSFGGRIMNTEAFF. The CDR3 DNA sequence: TGTGCCAGCAGTTTTGGGGGAAGGATCATGAACACTGAAGCTTTCTTT.

CDR3 sequence: CASSEVNGGPETQYF. The CDR3 DNA follows: TGTGCCAGCAGTGAAGTGAATGGAGGGCCCGAGACCCAGTACTTC. This chain joins TRBV2 and TRBJ2-5; a possible D gene is TRBD2 (6 bases). This CDR3 is built from 15 residues. The V end was cut by 1 base, the J end by 5 bases, with 14 bases between. Germline CDR1 SNHLY, CDR2 FYNNEI.